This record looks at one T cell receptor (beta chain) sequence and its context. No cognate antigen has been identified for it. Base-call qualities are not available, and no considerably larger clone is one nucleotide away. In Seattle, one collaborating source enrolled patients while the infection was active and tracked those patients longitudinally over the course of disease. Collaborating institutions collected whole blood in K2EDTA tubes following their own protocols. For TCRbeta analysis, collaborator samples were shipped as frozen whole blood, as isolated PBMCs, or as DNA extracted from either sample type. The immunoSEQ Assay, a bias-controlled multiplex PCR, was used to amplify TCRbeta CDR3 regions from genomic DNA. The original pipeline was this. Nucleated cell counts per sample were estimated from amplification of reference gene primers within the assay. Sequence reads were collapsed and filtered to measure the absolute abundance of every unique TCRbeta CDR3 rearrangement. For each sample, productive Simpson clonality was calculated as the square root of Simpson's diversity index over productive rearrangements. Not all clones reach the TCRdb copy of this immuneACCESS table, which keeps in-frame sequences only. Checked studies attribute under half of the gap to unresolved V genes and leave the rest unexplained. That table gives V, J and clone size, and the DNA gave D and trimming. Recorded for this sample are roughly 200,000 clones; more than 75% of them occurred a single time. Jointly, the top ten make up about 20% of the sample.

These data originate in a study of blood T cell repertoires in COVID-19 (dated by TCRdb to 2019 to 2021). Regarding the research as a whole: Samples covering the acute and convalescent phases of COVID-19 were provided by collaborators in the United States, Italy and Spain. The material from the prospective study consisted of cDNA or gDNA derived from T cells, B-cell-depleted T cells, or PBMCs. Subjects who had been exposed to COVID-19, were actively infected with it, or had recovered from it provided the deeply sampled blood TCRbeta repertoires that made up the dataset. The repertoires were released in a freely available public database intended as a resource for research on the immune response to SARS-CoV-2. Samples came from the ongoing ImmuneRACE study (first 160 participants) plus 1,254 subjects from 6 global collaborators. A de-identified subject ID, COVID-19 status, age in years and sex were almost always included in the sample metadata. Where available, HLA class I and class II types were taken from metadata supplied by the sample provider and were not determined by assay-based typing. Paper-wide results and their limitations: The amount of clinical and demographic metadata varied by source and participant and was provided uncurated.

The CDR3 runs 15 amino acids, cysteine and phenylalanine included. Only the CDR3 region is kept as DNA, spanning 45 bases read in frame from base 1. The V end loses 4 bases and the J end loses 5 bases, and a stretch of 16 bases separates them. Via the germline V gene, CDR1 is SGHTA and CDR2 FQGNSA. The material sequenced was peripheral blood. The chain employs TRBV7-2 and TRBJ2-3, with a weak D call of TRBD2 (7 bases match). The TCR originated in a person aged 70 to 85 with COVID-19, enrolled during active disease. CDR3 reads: CASSSKWGGRDTQYF. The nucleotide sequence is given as TGTGCCAGCAGCTCCAAATGGGGGGGCCGAGATACGCAGTATTTT.